The 15 T cell receptor beta chains reported below all come from one sample, sequenced in a study of regulatory T cells in long-lasting Graves disease. Arm-PCR of CDR3 regions with iRepertoire HTBI primers generated TCR beta libraries. TCRdb itself ran the multiplex PCR reads through MiXCR, one entry per CDR3 protein. The sample holds over 300,000 distinct CDR3 sequences, roughly 16% seen once. Time point reported: newly diagnosed GD, antithyroid drugs for less than 3 months. From RNA extracted from PBMCs, the TCR library was made. The sequencing used peripheral blood mononuclear cells (PBMCs), collected at new diagnosis, from a patient treated with antithyroid drugs. The receptors here all came from a female donor with Graves disease.

This clonotype was picked up many times. This rearrangement joins TRBV6-2 or TRBV6-3 to TRBJ2-5, with TRBD1 matching 8 bases. J was trimmed by 1 base and V by 5 bases; bases with no gene match: 9. Germline V gene sequence: CDR1 MNHEY, CDR2 SVGEGT. CDR3 length: 16 residues. CDR3 sequence (DNA): TGTGCCAGCAGTCGATCGCGGACAGGGCCCCAAGAGACCCAGTACTTC. This encodes CASSRSRTGPQETQYF.

This clonotype was detected a few times. This chain links TRBV4-1 with TRBJ2-3; either TRBD1 or TRBD2 may supply D (5 bases each). Trimming removed 0 bases from V and 2 bases from J, with 9 bases in between. Germline-derived CDR1 and CDR2 are MGHRA and YSYEKL. The CDR3 contains 15 residues. The CDR3 DNA reads TGCGCCAGCAGCCAAGATGGGACCTCCACAGATACGCAGTATTTT. Protein sequence: CASSQDGTSTDTQYF.

At least ten counts were recorded for this clonotype. This chain joins TRBV11-3 and TRBJ2-3; 8 bases line up with TRBD2. The CDR3 extends over 15 amino acids. Germline CDR1 reads SGHNT; CDR2 reads YENEEA. V lost 11 bases to trimming and J lost 6 bases; unmatched junction nucleotides: 16. CDR3 loop: CAPSPVAGGADTQYF. Here the CDR3 DNA reads TGTGCCCCGAGTCCAGTGGCGGGAGGCGCGGATACGCAGTATTTT.

This clonotype was counted ten times or more. The V gene is TRBV13, the J gene TRBJ1-1; D perhaps matches TRBD1 (6 bases). CDR1 and CDR2 from the germline V gene are PRHDT and FYEKMQ (reference sequence). V gave up 3 bases and J gave up 3 bases, with 17 bases separating them. The CDR3 has 16 amino acids. For the CDR3, the DNA is TGTGCCAGCAGCTTTCCACTCAGGGGAGGGGACACTGAAGCTTTCTTT. This codes for CASSFPLRGGDTEAFF.

This clonotype was seen ten or more times. The gene calls are TRBV5-1 and TRBJ1-2, with D tentatively TRBD1 (5 bases). Trimming shortened V by 6 bases and J by 2 bases, and 14 bases separated the two germline ends. This CDR3 has 14 residues. Germline assignment: CDR1 SGHRS and CDR2 YFSETQ. The CDR3 loop is CASTPGDRNYGYTF. Here the CDR3 DNA reads TGCGCCAGCACCCCCGGAGACAGAAACTATGGCTACACCTTC.

This clonotype has ten or more counts. This sequence may be a read error, since a much larger clone differs from it by one base. The chain is built from TRBV20-1 and TRBJ1-1; no clear D gene. This CDR3 has 11 residues. The V end lost 3 bases, the J end lost 1 base, and 3 bases lay between the germline ends. Germline V gene sequence: CDR1 DFQATT, CDR2 SNEGSKA (reference sequence). CDR3 amino acids: CSARANTEAFF. As DNA, the CDR3 is TGCAGTGCTAGGGCGAACACTGAAGCTTTCTTT.

V gene TRBV4-1 combines with J gene TRBJ1-5, with D uncertain. Per germline, CDR1 MGHRA and CDR2 YSYEKL. Trimming took off 0 bases at V and 7 bases at J, with 7 bases between the two ends. The CDR3 extends over 13 amino acids. The CDR3 loop reads CASSQDGEQPQHF. Here the CDR3 DNA reads TGCGCCAGCAGCCAAGATGGGGAACAGCCCCAGCATTTT.

This clonotype occurred a few times. A much bigger clone sits one base away, suggesting this may be a read error. This sequence joins TRBV5-1 and TRBJ2-1, with 10 bases that match TRBD2. CDR3 length equals 16 residues. Germline lookup yields CDR1 SGHRS and CDR2 YFSETQ. The junction had 9 bases not matched to a gene; V was cut back by 2 bases and J by 7 bases. Written as DNA, the CDR3 is TGCGCCAGCAGCTTCGGCACTAGCGGGGTTGGAAATGAGCAGTTCTTC. As protein: CASSFGTSGVGNEQFF.

This clonotype was observed a handful of times. The CDR3 sequence: CASSLGQIYNSPLHF. The CDR3 DNA is TGTGCCAGCAGTTTGGGACAGATCTATAATTCACCCCTCCACTTT. This chain connects TRBV12-3 or TRBV12-4 to TRBJ1-6, with 7 positions matching TRBD1. This CDR3 is built from 15 residues. V shed 3 bases and J 3 bases; nucleotides not matched to a gene: 2.

This clonotype has ten or more counts. This chain's CDR3 is CASSEETPNSPLHF. The DNA for the CDR3 is TGTGCCAGCAGCGAGGAGACGCCAAATTCACCCCTCCACTTT. This chain uses TRBV9 with TRBJ1-6; D is undetermined. CDR3 length: 14 residues. Germline assignment: CDR1 SGDLS and CDR2 YYNGEE. Between the trimmed V and J ends, which lost 3 bases and 7 bases, there was a span of 11 bases.

Turning to this clonotype: Compared with germline, one end of the junction differs, possibly owing to a read error. The rearrangement links TRBV6-1 to TRBJ1-1; 9 bases are a match to TRBD1. Per germline, CDR1 MNHNS and CDR2 SASEGT. The CDR3 has 15 residues. The CDR3 region is CASREGQGRNTEAFF. The CDR3 nucleotides read TGTGCCAGCAGGGAAGGACAGGGGAGGAACACTGAAGCTTTCTTT.

The rearrangement joins TRBV7-9 to TRBJ1-6, with TRBD1 as a possible D gene (5 bases). Germline V gene sequence: CDR1 SEHNR, CDR2 FQNEAQ (reference sequence). The V and J ends lost 5 bases and 9 bases respectively, with 17 bases between them. The CDR3 is 15 amino acids. The chain's CDR3 is CASSPPGTSASPLHF. The CDR3 coding sequence is TGTGCCAGCAGCCCCCCCGGGACCTCTGCTTCACCCCTCCACTTT.

This clonotype was found many times. V gene TRBV7-3 combines with J gene TRBJ2-2; 8 bases are shared with TRBD2. Per germline, CDR1 SGHTA and CDR2 FQGTGA. The trim removed 4 bases at V and 7 bases at J, leaving 11 bases unmatched. The CDR3 totals 16 residues. Written as DNA, the CDR3 is TGTGCCAGCAGCTCCTCAAGCGGGAGTAAGGACGGGGAGCTGTTTTTT. As protein: CASSSSSGSKDGELFF.

Many counts were recorded for this clonotype. The chain links TRBV6-5 to TRBJ1-1; D possibly corresponds to TRBD1 (6 bases). The CDR3 has 15 residues. Trimming took off 0 bases at V and 4 bases at J, with 12 bases between the two ends. Germline V gene data show CDR1 as MNHEY and CDR2 as SVGAGI. The DNA of the CDR3 is TGTGCCAGCAGTTACTCGGACAGAACTTTCACTGAAGCTTTCTTT. The encoded protein is CASSYSDRTFTEAFF.

The chain links TRBV6-5 to TRBJ2-7; D is unclear. V was clipped by 2 bases and J by 0 bases, with 2 bases between them. Per germline, CDR1 MNHEY and CDR2 SVGAGI. The CDR3 sequence is 12 residues long. The CDR3 spells CASSYVSYEQYF. In DNA, the CDR3 is TGTGCCAGCAGTTACGTCTCCTACGAGCAGTACTTC.